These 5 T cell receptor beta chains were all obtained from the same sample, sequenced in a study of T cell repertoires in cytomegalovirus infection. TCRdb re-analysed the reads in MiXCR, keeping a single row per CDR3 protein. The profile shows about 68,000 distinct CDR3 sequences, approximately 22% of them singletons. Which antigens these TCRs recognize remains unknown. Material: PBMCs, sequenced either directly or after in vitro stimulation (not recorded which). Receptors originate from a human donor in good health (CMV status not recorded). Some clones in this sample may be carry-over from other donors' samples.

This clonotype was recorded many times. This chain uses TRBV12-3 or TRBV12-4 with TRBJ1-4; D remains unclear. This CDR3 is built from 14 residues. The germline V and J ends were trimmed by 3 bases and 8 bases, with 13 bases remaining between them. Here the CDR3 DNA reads TGTGCCAGCAGTTTCTCGGGCATGGAAGAAAAACTGTTTTTT. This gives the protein CASSFSGMEEKLFF.

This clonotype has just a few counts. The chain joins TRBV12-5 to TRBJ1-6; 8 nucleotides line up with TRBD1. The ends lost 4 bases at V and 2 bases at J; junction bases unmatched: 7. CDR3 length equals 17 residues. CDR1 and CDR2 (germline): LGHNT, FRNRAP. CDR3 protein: CASGSGQGRTYNSPLHF. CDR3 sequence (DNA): TGTGCTAGTGGTTCTGGACAGGGAAGGACCTATAATTCACCCCTCCACTTT.

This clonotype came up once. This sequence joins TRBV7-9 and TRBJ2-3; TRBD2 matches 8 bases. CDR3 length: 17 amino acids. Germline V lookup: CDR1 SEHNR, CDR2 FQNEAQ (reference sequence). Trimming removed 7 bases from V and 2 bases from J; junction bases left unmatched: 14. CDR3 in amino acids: CASKSRVLAGYTDTQYF. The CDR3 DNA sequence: TGTGCCAGCAAGTCTCGGGTCCTAGCGGGCTACACAGATACGCAGTATTTT.

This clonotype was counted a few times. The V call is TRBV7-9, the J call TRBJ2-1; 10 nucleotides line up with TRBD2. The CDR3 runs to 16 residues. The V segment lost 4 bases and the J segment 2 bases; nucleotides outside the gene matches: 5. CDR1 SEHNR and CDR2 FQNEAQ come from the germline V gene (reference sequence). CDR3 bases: TGTGCCAGCAGCTCCCTTAGCGGGAGGACCTACAATGAGCAGTTCTTC. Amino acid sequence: CASSSLSGRTYNEQFF.

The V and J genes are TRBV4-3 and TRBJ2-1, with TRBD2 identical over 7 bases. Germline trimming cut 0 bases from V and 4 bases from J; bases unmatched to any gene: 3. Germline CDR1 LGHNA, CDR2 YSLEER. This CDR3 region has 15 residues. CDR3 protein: CASSQDFSGYNEQFF. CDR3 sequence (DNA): TGCGCCAGCAGCCAAGACTTTAGCGGGTACAATGAGCAGTTCTTC.